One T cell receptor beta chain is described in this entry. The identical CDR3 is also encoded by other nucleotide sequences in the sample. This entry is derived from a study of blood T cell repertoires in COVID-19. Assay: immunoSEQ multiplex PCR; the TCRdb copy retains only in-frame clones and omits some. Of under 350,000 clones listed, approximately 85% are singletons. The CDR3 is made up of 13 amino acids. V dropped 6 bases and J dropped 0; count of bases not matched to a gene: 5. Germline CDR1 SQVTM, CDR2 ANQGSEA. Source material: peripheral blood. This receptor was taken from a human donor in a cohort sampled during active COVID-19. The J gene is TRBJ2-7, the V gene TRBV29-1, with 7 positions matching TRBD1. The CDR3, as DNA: TGCAGCGTGCCGGGACAGAGCTCCTACGAGCAGTACTTC. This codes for CSVPGQSSYEQYF.